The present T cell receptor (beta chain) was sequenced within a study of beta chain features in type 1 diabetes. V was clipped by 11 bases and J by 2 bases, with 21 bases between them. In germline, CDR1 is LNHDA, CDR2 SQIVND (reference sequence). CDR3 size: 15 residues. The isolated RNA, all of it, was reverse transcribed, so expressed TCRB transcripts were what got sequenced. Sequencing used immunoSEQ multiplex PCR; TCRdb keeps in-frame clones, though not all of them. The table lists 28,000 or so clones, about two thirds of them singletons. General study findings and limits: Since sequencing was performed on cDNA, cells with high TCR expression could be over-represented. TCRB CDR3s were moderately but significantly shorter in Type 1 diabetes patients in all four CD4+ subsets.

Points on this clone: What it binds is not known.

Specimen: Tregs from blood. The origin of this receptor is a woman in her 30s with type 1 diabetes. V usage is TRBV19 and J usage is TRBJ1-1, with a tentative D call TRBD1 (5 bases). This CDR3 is CAVRRGTETNTEAFF. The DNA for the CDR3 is TGTGCCGTTAGACGGGGGACGGAAACCAACACTGAAGCTTTCTTT.